One sample yielded the 6 T cell receptor beta chains listed below, sequenced in a study of blood T cells in healthy people across ages. A second PCR of about 7 to 12 cycles used a sample-barcoded 5' primer and a J-beta primer mix. TCRdb re-analysed the 5' RACE reads in MiXCR, keeping a single row per CDR3 protein. This table holds 550,000 to 700,000 distinct CDR3 sequences, 25% to 30% found once. Sequenced material: blood. The origin of the receptors is a woman in her seventies in good health.

Regarding this clonotype: One end of the junction is discordant with germline, which a read error may explain. The chain couples TRBV20-1 to TRBJ1-2; D is unclear. The CDR3 totals 14 residues. From germline, CDR1 is DFQATT and CDR2 SNEGSKA (reference sequence). CDR3 amino acids: CSARVLTSNYGYTF. CDR3 nucleotide sequence: TGCAGTGCCAGAGTATTGACTTCCAACTATGGCTACACCTTC.

This chain connects TRBV20-1 to TRBJ1-2; D is ambiguous. CDR1 and CDR2 from the germline V gene are DFQATT and SNEGSKA (reference sequence). The CDR3 length is 14 residues. V was cut by 0 bases and J by 3 bases, with 11 bases left in between. CDR3 coding DNA: TGCAGTGCTAGAGAGGAGGGAGTTCACTATGGCTACACCTTC. Translation: CSAREEGVHYGYTF.

This rearrangement joins TRBV4-2 to TRBJ2-5; TRBD2 might be the D (6 bases). The CDR3 runs to 13 residues. The germline V gene has CDR1 LGHNA and CDR2 YNFKEQ. V lost 5 bases to trimming and J lost 4 bases, with 11 bases between them. The CDR3 nucleotides are TGTGCCAGCAGCATAGGGCGGGGAGAGACCCAGTACTTC. Translation: CASSIGRGETQYF.

V usage is TRBV3-1 and J usage is TRBJ2-3; 9 bases match TRBD1. V was pared by 5 bases and J by 6 bases, with 9 bases of the junction left unmatched. The CDR3 has 15 amino acids. The germline V gene has CDR1 LGHDT and CDR2 YNNKEL (reference sequence). CDR3 DNA: TGTGCCAGCAGCTTTGCAGACAGGGGGACGGATACGCAGTATTTT. This sequence encodes CASSFADRGTDTQYF.

The rearrangement links TRBV4-3 to TRBJ2-7, with 9 bases lining up with TRBD1. Germline loops: CDR1 LGHNA, CDR2 YSLEER. With 5 bases clipped from V and 2 bases from J, the junction kept 7 bases outside the gene matches. This CDR3 has 15 residues. CDR3 bases: TGCGCCAGCAGCGTCTTAGGACAGGGGACCTACGAGCAGTACTTC. This gives the protein CASSVLGQGTYEQYF.

The J gene is TRBJ1-2, the V gene TRBV4-3, with TRBD1 matching over 8 bases. The CDR3 has 15 amino acids. Looked up from germline, CDR1 is LGHNA and CDR2 is YSLEER. V lost 4 bases and J lost 8; bases outside the gene matches: 12. In nucleotides, the CDR3 is TGCGCCAGCAGCCCTGGAGACAGGGGCGGATTCGGCTACACCTTC. This translates into CASSPGDRGGFGYTF.